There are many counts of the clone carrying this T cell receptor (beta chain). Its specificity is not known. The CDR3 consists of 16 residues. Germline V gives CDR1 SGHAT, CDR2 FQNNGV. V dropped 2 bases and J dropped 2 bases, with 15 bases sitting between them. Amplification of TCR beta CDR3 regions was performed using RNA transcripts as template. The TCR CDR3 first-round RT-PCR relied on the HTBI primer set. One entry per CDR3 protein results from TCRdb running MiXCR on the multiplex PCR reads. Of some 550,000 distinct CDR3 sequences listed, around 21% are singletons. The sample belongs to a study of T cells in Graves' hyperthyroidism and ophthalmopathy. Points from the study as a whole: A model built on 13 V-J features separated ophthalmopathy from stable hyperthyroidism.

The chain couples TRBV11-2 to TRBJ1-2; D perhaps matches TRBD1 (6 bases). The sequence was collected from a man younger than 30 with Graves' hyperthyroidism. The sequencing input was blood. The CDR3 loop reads CASSLRGGATNYGYTF. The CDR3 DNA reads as TGTGCCAGCAGCTTAAGGGGGGGGGCGACGAACTATGGCTACACCTTC.